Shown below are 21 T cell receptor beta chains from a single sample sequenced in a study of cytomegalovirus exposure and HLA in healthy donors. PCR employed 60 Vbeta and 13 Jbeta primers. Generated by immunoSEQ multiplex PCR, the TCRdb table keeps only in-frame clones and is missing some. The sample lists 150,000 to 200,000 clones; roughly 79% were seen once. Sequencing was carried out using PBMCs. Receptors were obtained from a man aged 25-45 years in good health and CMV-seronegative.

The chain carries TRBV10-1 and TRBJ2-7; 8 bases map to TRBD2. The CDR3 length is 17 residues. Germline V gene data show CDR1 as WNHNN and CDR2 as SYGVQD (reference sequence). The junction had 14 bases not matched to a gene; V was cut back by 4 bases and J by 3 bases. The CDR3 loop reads CASSGYIRTSGSYEQYF. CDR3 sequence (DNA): TGCGCCAGCAGTGGATATATCAGGACCAGCGGGAGCTACGAGCAGTACTTC.

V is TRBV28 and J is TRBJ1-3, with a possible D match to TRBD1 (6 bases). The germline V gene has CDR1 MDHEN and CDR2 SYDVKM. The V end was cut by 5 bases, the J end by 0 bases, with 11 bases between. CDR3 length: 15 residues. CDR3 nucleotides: TGTGCCAGCAGTCCCCGGGACAACTCTGGAAACACCATATATTTT. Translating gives CASSPRDNSGNTIYF.

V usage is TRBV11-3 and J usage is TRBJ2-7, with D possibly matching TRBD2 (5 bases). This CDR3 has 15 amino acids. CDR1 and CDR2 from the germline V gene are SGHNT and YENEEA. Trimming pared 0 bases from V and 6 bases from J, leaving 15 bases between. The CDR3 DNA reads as TGTGCCAGCAGCTTAGATCATTCGCTAGCTGGCGAGCAGTACTTC. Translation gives CASSLDHSLAGEQYF. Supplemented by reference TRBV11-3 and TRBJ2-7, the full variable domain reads EAGVVQSPRYKIIEKKQPVAFWCNPISGHNTLYWYLQNLGQGPELLIRYENEEAVDDSQLPKDRFSAERLKGVDSTLKIQPAELGDSAVYLCASSLDHSLAGEQYFGPGTRLTVT.

The CDR3 nucleotides read TGTGCCAGCAATATAGGGGCCTACGAGCAGTACTTC. Its translation: CASNIGAYEQYF. The rearrangement links TRBV6-1 to TRBJ2-7; tentatively, D is TRBD1 (5 bases). The CDR3 runs to 12 residues. V was trimmed by 7 bases and J by 2 bases, leaving 9 bases between them. In germline, CDR1 is MNHNS, CDR2 SASEGT.

CDR3 protein: CASSASQGITEKLFF. The CDR3 nucleotides read TGTGCCAGCAGCGCTTCTCAGGGGATTACTGAAAAACTGTTTTTT. V is TRBV7-6 and J is TRBJ1-4; TRBD1 might be the D (6 bases). The CDR3 length is 15 residues. The V gene lost 5 bases and the J gene lost 7 bases, with 17 bases spanning the gap. The germline V gene has CDR1 SGHVS and CDR2 FNYEAQ.

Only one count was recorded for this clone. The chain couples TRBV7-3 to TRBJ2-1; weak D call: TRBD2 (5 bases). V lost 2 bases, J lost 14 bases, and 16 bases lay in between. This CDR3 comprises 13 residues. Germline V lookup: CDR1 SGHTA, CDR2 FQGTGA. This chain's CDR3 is CASSLDYASSKFF. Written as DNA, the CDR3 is TGTGCCAGCAGCTTAGACTATGCGAGCTCCAAGTTCTTC.

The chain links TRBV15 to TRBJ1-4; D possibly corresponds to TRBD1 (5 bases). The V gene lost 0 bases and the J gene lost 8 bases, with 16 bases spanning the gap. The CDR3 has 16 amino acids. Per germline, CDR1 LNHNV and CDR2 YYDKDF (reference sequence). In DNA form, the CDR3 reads TGTGCCACCAGCAGAGATTACGGGGGTTTGGAGGAAAAACTGTTTTTT. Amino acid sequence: CATSRDYGGLEEKLFF.

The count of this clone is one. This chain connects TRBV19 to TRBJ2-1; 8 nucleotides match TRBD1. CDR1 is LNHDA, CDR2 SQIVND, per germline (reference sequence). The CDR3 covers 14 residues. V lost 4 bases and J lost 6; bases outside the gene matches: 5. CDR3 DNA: TGTGCCAGTAGTACCTTACAGGGGGTCAATGAGCAGTTCTTC. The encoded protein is CASSTLQGVNEQFF.

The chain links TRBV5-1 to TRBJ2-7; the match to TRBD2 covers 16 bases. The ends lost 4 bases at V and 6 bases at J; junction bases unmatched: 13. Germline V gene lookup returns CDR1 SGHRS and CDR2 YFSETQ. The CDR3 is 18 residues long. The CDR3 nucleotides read TGCGCCAGCAGCCGGGGACTAGCGGGAGGGCCGGCTACTCCCGAGCAGTACTTC. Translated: CASSRGLAGGPATPEQYF.

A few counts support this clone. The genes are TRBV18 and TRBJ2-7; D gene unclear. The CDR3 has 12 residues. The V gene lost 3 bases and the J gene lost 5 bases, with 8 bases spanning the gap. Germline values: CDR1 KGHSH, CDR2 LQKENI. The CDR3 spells CASSPLNNEQYF. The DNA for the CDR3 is TGTGCCAGCTCACCGTTAAATAACGAGCAGTACTTC.

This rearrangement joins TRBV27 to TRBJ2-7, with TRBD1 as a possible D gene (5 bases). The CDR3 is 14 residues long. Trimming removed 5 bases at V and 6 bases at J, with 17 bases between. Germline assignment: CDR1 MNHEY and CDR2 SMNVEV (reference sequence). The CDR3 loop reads CASSPDSNWSEQYF. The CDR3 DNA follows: TGTGCCAGCAGTCCCGACAGCAATTGGTCCGAGCAGTACTTC.

CDR3 loop: CASSSKGDRNYGYTF. The CDR3 DNA follows: TGTGCCAGTAGTTCGAAGGGGGACAGGAACTATGGCTACACCTTC. V gene TRBV19 combines with J gene TRBJ1-2, with 8 bases matching TRBD1. The CDR3 is 15 residues long. CDR1 is LNHDA, CDR2 SQIVND, per germline (reference sequence). V dropped 5 bases and J dropped 2; count of bases not matched to a gene: 7.

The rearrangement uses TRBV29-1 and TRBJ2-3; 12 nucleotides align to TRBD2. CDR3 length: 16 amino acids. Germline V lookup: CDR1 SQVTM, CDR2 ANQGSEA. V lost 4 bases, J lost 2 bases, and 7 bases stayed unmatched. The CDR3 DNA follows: TGCAGCGTTGCGACTAGCGGGAGTCGGGACACAGATACGCAGTATTTT. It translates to CSVATSGSRDTDTQYF.

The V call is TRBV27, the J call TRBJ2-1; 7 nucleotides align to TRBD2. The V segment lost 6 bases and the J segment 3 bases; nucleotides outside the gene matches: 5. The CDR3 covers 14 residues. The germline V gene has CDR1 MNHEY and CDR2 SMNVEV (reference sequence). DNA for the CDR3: TGTGCCAGCAGGAGCGGGAATTTCTACAATGAGCAGTTCTTC. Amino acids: CASRSGNFYNEQFF.

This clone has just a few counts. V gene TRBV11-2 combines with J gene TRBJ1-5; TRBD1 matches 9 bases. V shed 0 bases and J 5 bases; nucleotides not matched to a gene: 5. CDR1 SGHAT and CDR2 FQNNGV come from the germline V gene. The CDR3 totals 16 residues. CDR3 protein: CASSLDGGQGYQPQHF. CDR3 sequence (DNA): TGTGCCAGCAGCTTAGATGGGGGACAGGGCTATCAGCCCCAGCATTTT.

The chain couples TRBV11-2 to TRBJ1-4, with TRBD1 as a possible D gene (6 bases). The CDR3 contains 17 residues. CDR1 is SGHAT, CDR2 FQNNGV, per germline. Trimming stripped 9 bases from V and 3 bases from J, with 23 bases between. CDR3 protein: CASGGQGRGLANEKLFF. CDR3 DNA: TGTGCCAGTGGGGGGCAGGGGAGAGGACTAGCTAATGAAAAACTGTTTTTT.

The CDR3 sequence: CASSHRADTQYF. CDR3 sequence (DNA): TGCGCCAGCAGCCACCGGGCAGATACGCAGTATTTT. The chain is built from TRBV4-1 and TRBJ2-3, with D hard to call. V was pared by 3 bases and J by 4 bases, with 5 bases between. The CDR3 sequence is 12 residues long. Germline lookup yields CDR1 MGHRA and CDR2 YSYEKL.

In nucleotides, the CDR3 is TGTGCCAGCAGCTCCAACCCCCTAGCGGCGGCCTACGAGCAGTACTTC. As protein: CASSSNPLAAAYEQYF. V gene TRBV11-3 combines with J gene TRBJ2-7; 7 bases are shared with TRBD2. V lost 4 bases, J lost 2 bases, and 11 bases stayed unmatched. The CDR3 spans 16 residues. Germline V gene lookup returns CDR1 SGHNT and CDR2 YENEEA.

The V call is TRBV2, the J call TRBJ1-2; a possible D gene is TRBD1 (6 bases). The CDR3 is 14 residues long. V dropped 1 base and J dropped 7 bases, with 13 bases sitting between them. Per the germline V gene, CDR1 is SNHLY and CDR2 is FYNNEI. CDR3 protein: CASSEGYRVAGYTF. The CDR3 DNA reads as TGTGCCAGCAGTGAAGGGTACAGGGTGGCTGGCTACACCTTC.

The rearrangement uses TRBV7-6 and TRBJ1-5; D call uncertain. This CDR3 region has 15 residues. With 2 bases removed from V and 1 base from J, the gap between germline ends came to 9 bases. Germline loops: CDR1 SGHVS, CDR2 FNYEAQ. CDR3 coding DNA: TGTGCCAGCAGCTTATTAACTCTCAGCAATCAGCCCCAGCATTTT. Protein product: CASSLLTLSNQPQHF. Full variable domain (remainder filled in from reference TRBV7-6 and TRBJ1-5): GAGVSQSPRYKVTKRGQDVALRCDPISGHVSLYWYRQALGQGPEFLTYFNYEAQQDKSGLPNDRFSAERPEGSISTLTIQRTEQRDSAMYRCASSLLTLSNQPQHFGDGTRLSIL.

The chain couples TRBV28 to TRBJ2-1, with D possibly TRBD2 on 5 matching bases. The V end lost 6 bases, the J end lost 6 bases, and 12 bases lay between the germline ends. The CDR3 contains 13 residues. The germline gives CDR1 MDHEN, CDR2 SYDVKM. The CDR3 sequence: CASRERATNEQFF. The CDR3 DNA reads TGTGCCAGCAGGGAGAGGGCGACCAATGAGCAGTTCTTC. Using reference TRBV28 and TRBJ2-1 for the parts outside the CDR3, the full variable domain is DVKVTQSSRYLVKRTGEKVFLECVQDMDHENMFWYRQDPGLGLRLIYFSYDVKMKEKGDIPEGYSVSREKKERFSLILESASTNQTSMYLCASRERATNEQFFGPGTRLTVL.